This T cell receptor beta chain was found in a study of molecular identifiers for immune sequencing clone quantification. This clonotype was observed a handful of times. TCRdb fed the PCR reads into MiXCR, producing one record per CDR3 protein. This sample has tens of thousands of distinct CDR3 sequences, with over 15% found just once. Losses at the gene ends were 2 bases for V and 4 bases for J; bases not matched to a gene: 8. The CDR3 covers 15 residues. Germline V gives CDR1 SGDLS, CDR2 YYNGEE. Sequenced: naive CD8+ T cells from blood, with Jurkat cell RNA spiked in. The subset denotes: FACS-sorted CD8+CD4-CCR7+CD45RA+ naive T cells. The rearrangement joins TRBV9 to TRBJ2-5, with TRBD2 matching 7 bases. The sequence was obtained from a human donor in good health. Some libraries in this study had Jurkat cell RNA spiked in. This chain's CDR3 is CASSVTQGGRETQYF. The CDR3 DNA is TGTGCCAGCAGCGTTACCCAGGGAGGGAGAGAGACCCAGTACTTC.